This T cell receptor beta chain was captured by sequencing in a study of blood T cell repertoires in COVID-19. Overall study: Sites in the United States, Italy and Spain provided acute and convalescent COVID-19 samples.

Cohorts were determined from participant-reported clinical history. Before they entered the study, exposed participants had met a COVID-19 case within 2 weeks. How the authors handled the data: It was from reference gene primer amplification that nucleated cell counts were estimated. Assay: immunoSEQ multiplex PCR; the TCRdb copy retains only in-frame clones and omits some. V, J and clone size were drawn from that table, and D and trimming were deduced from the DNA. The sample consists of over 250,000 clones, roughly 80% of them appearing once. Sample: PBMCs or T cells enriched from blood (not recorded which). This receptor was obtained from a man aged 40-55 years who had been exposed to COVID-19.

In nucleotides, the CDR3 is TGTGCCAGCAGCCAAGGGAGGGGATTGTATGAAAAACTGTTTTTT. This sequence encodes CASSQGRGLYEKLFF. The chain joins TRBV14 to TRBJ1-4; a possible D gene is TRBD1 (5 bases). V was pared by 1 base and J by 6 bases, with 12 bases between. CDR3 length: 15 amino acids. Germline V gene sequence: CDR1 SGHDN, CDR2 FVKESK.